These 30 T cell receptor beta chains were all obtained from the same sample, sequenced in a study of blood T cells in healthy people across ages. Sample-barcoded 5' priming and a J-beta primer mix drove a second PCR of 7 to 11 cycles. TCRdb reprocessed the 5' RACE reads with MiXCR, giving one entry per CDR3 protein. The table has over 1,500,000 distinct CDR3 sequences, less than 50% seen once. Specimen: blood. Receptors originate from a woman aged 35 to 49 in good health.

This clonotype was seen more than once but under ten times. The chain recombines TRBV24-1 with TRBJ2-3, with no clear D. Trimming left V 3 bases short and J 0 bases short, with 12 bases between. This CDR3 has 16 residues. Germline loops: CDR1 KGHDR, CDR2 SFDVKD. CDR3 DNA sequence: TGTGCCACCAGTGATGATCGGTTTACTAGCACAGATACGCAGTATTTT. Translated: CATSDDRFTSTDTQYF.

V gene TRBV28 combines with J gene TRBJ2-7; 8 bases match TRBD2. CDR1 and CDR2 (germline): MDHEN, SYDVKM. The junction had 17 bases not matched to a gene; V was cut back by 6 bases and J by 7 bases. This CDR3 spans 16 amino acids. CDR3 sequence (DNA): TGTGCCAGCAGCCGATCCGGGACTAGTCAGTCTAGTGAGCAGTACTTC. It codes for CASSRSGTSQSSEQYF.

The rearrangement uses TRBV3-1 and TRBJ1-5; D call uncertain. V shed 0 bases and J shed 0 bases, with 18 bases lying between them. This CDR3 contains 19 residues. Germline-derived CDR1 and CDR2 are LGHDT and YNNKEL (reference sequence). The CDR3 DNA reads TGTGCCAGCAGCCAAGACGGTGCAGGAGGATTGGTTAGCAATCAGCCCCAGCATTTT. Its translation: CASSQDGAGGLVSNQPQHF.

CDR3 nucleotides: TGTGCCAGCAGCTTAGGAAGCGTCGGAGAAAAACTGTTTTTT. This gives the protein CASSLGSVGEKLFF. The chain is built from TRBV7-2 and TRBJ1-4; D is uncertain. V lost 1 base and J lost 8, with 11 bases in between. This CDR3 has 14 amino acids. Germline loops: CDR1 SGHTA, CDR2 FQGNSA.

The sample holds many counts of this clonotype. This rearrangement joins TRBV13 to TRBJ2-4, with 8 bases aligning to TRBD1. CDR1 and CDR2 from the germline V gene are PRHDT and FYEKMQ (reference sequence). There are 14 residues in the CDR3. V shed 3 bases and J 5 bases; nucleotides not matched to a gene: 3. The CDR3, as DNA: TGTGCCAGCAGCTTTCGGACAGGGCAAAACATTCAGTACTTC. This codes for CASSFRTGQNIQYF.

The CDR3 sequence: CASSWSPSYEQYF. Here the CDR3 DNA reads TGCGCCAGCAGCTGGTCGCCTTCCTACGAGCAGTACTTC. V and J are TRBV5-1 and TRBJ2-7; D call uncertain. V lost 3 bases and J 1 base, leaving 8 bases between the germline ends. The germline CDR1 and CDR2 sequences are SGHRS and YFSETQ. This CDR3 has 13 residues.

V and J are TRBV29-1 and TRBJ2-3; 7 nucleotides match TRBD1. Unmatched junction bases numbered 9, after V lost 3 bases and J lost 0 bases. CDR3 length: 16 amino acids. Germline V gene sequence: CDR1 SQVTM, CDR2 ANQGSEA. CDR3 coding DNA: TGCAGCGTTGACAAGAGACAGGGTATGAGCACAGATACGCAGTATTTT. Amino acid sequence: CSVDKRQGMSTDTQYF.

A few counts support this clonotype. The chain links TRBV9 to TRBJ2-1, with no clear D. Germline loops: CDR1 SGDLS, CDR2 YYNGEE. This CDR3 spans 10 amino acids. V gave up 4 bases and J gave up 13 bases, with 9 bases separating them. The CDR3 nucleotides read TGTGCCAGCAGCCCCCGCGACCAGTTCTTC. This translates into CASSPRDQFF. The full variable domain, with the rest looked up from reference TRBV9 and TRBJ2-1, is DSGVTQTPKHLITATGQRVTLRCSPRSGDLSVYWYQQSLDQGLQFLIQYYNGEERAKGNILERFSAQQFPDLHSELNLSSLELGDSALYFCASSPRDQFFGPGTRLTVL.

This clonotype was observed a handful of times. This chain connects TRBV4-1 to TRBJ2-3; no firm D call. The CDR3 runs to 16 residues. Trimming pared 6 bases from V and 0 bases from J, leaving 16 bases between. CDR1 is MGHRA, CDR2 YSYEKL, per germline. The CDR3 is CASSTTARSSTDTQYF. CDR3 in DNA: TGCGCCAGCAGTACTACCGCCCGCTCTAGCACAGATACGCAGTATTTT.

This clonotype has a single count. V usage is TRBV7-2 and J usage is TRBJ2-1; TRBD1 matches at 8 bases. The junction had 13 bases not matched to a gene; V was cut back by 5 bases and J by 7 bases. Germline V gene lookup returns CDR1 SGHTA and CDR2 FQGNSA. The CDR3 totals 16 residues. Written as DNA, the CDR3 is TGTGCCAGCAGCCGCTCGGGACAGGACCGATCGAATGAGCAGTTCTTC. The encoded protein is CASSRSGQDRSNEQFF.

The V and J genes are TRBV6-2 or TRBV6-3 and TRBJ2-1, with 7 bases aligning to TRBD1. The CDR3 runs 15 residues. Germline V lookup: CDR1 MNHEY, CDR2 SVGEGT. Trimming cost V 2 bases and J 8 bases; bases outside gene matches: 9. CDR3 loop: CASSYVGGFRDEQFF. In DNA form, the CDR3 reads TGTGCCAGCAGTTACGTAGGGGGCTTTAGAGATGAGCAGTTCTTC.

Only a few counts were recorded for this clonotype. CDR3 in amino acids: CASSDLADGYTF. The CDR3 DNA is TGTGCCAGCAGTGATCTGGCCGATGGCTACACCTTC. The rearrangement joins TRBV25-1 to TRBJ1-2; D uncertain. Germline V gives CDR1 MGHDK, CDR2 SYGVNS. There are 12 residues in the CDR3. Trimming took 3 bases from V and 6 from J, leaving 8 bases between them.

This CDR3 is CASSVRGANGDGYTF. The CDR3 region has the DNA TGTGCCAGCAGCGTTCGGGGGGCGAATGGAGATGGCTACACCTTC. The rearrangement joins TRBV9 to TRBJ1-2, with D perhaps matching TRBD1 (6 bases). CDR1 is SGDLS and CDR2 is YYNGEE in the germline V gene. The CDR3 is made up of 15 amino acids. The germline V and J ends were trimmed by 2 bases and 6 bases, with 17 bases remaining between them. The variable domain in full, with the rest retrieved from reference TRBV9 and TRBJ1-2, is DSGVTQTPKHLITATGQRVTLRCSPRSGDLSVYWYQQSLDQGLQFLIQYYNGEERAKGNILERFSAQQFPDLHSELNLSSLELGDSALYFCASSVRGANGDGYTFGSGTRLTVV.

This clonotype was seen only a few times. The V and J genes are TRBV18 and TRBJ1-5; perhaps TRBD1 as D (6 bases). The V end was cut by 0 bases, the J end by 0 bases, with 6 bases between. Germline V lookup: CDR1 KGHSH, CDR2 LQKENI. The CDR3 is made up of 15 amino acids. In nucleotides, the CDR3 is TGTGCCAGCTCACCACCAGGGGGTAGCAATCAGCCCCAGCATTTT. Translating gives CASSPPGGSNQPQHF. Combining the CDR3 with reference TRBV18 and TRBJ1-5 gives the whole variable domain NAGVMQNPRHLVRRRGQEARLRCSPMKGHSHVYWYRQLPEEGLKFMVYLQKENIIDESGMPKERFSAEFPKEGPSILRIQQVVRGDSAAYFCASSPPGGSNQPQHFGDGTRLSIL.

The rearrangement links TRBV14 to TRBJ2-1; D might be TRBD2 (5 bases). Trimming stripped 4 bases from V and 5 bases from J, with 15 bases between. CDR1 and CDR2 (germline): SGHDN, FVKESK. The CDR3 consists of 15 residues. CDR3 in DNA: TGTGCCAGCAGCCCTACCAGAGGGCCGAACAATGAGCAGTTCTTC. Translated: CASSPTRGPNNEQFF.

The V call is TRBV18, the J call TRBJ1-1; D possibly corresponds to TRBD1 (5 bases). V lost 2 bases to trimming and J lost 5 bases, with 15 bases between them. The CDR3 is 15 residues long. The germline V gene has CDR1 KGHSH and CDR2 LQKENI. CDR3: CASSPGARAGTEAFF. The CDR3 nucleotides read TGTGCCAGCTCACCAGGAGCCAGGGCCGGAACTGAAGCTTTCTTT.

The V gene is TRBV7-2, the J gene TRBJ1-1; 8 nucleotides match TRBD1. CDR1 and CDR2 from the germline V gene are SGHTA and FQGNSA. The CDR3 is made up of 15 amino acids. J lost 11 bases, V lost 1 base, and 12 bases had no gene match. The CDR3 sequence is CASSLVLAGGSRAFF. As DNA, the CDR3 is TGTGCCAGCAGCTTAGTTTTGGCAGGGGGCTCAAGGGCTTTCTTT.

The rearrangement uses TRBV27 and TRBJ1-2; D gene ambiguous. CDR3 size: 13 residues. V gave up 1 base and J gave up 1 base, with 4 bases separating them. Per germline, CDR1 MNHEY and CDR2 SMNVEV (reference sequence). The CDR3 sequence: CASSLYFNYGYTF. As DNA, the CDR3 is TGTGCCAGCAGTTTATATTTTAACTATGGCTACACCTTC.

The CDR3 spells CAISAGGVDTEAFF. For the CDR3, the DNA is TGTGCCATCAGTGCAGGGGGAGTTGACACTGAAGCTTTCTTT. The chain links TRBV10-3 to TRBJ1-1, with TRBD1 matching 7 bases. This CDR3 spans 14 amino acids. With 4 bases clipped from V and 3 bases from J, the junction kept 5 bases outside the gene matches. The V gene's germline CDR1 is ENHRY and CDR2 SYGVKD.

This clonotype has a handful of counts. This chain uses TRBV7-2 with TRBJ2-7; 7 bases are a match to TRBD1. Germline CDR1 is SGHTA and CDR2 is FQGNSA. Losses at the gene ends were 4 bases for V and 2 bases for J; bases not matched to a gene: 8. The CDR3 has 15 amino acids. The CDR3 region is CASSSRNRGTYEQYF. The CDR3 nucleotides are TGTGCCAGCAGCTCGCGAAACAGGGGAACCTACGAGCAGTACTTC. Drawing the rest from reference TRBV7-2 and TRBJ2-7, the complete variable domain is GAGVSQSPSNKVTEKGKDVELRCDPISGHTALYWYRQSLGQGLEFLIYFQGNSAPDKSGLPSDRFSAERTGGSVSTLTIQRTQQEDSAVYLCASSSRNRGTYEQYFGPGTRLTVT.

The CDR3 region is CASSPMWAETQETQYF. CDR3 DNA: TGTGCCAGCAGTCCTATGTGGGCGGAAACCCAAGAGACCCAGTACTTC. The chain links TRBV2 to TRBJ2-5; D call uncertain. The V and J ends lost 5 bases and 1 base respectively, with 17 bases between them. The CDR3 covers 16 residues. The germline V gene has CDR1 SNHLY and CDR2 FYNNEI.

This chain connects TRBV29-1 to TRBJ2-1; possibly TRBD1 for D (5 bases). Germline values: CDR1 SQVTM, CDR2 ANQGSEA. The CDR3 spans 14 residues. Deletions cut 1 base from V and 5 bases from J, with 12 bases between. The CDR3 sequence: CSVEVQEINNEQFF. CDR3 DNA: TGCAGCGTTGAAGTACAGGAGATAAACAATGAGCAGTTCTTC.

This clonotype was found a few times. The chain joins TRBV20-1 to TRBJ1-2; no clear D gene. From germline, CDR1 is DFQATT and CDR2 SNEGSKA (reference sequence). This CDR3 comprises 13 residues. The ends were cut back, 3 bases at V and 1 base at J, with 9 bases in the middle. The CDR3 region has the DNA TGCAGTGCTAGGACCGCGGATAACTATGGCTACACCTTC. Residues: CSARTADNYGYTF.

The chain links TRBV9 to TRBJ2-7, with a tentative D call TRBD2 (6 bases). The J call may be incorrect, as the DNA end agrees better with TRBJ2-5. This CDR3 has 14 amino acids. Germline values: CDR1 SGDLS, CDR2 YYNGEE. CDR3 sequence reads: CASSDGDFGETQYF. In nucleotides, the CDR3 is TGTGCCAGCAGCGACGGGGACTTTGGGGAGACCCAGTACTTC.

The CDR3 loop reads CASRTSGGAPGEQFF. In DNA, the CDR3 is TGTGCCAGCAGGACTAGCGGGGGGGCCCCTGGTGAGCAGTTCTTC. The rearrangement uses TRBV12-3 or TRBV12-4 and TRBJ2-1; 14 positions match TRBD2. V was clipped by 6 bases and J by 9 bases; unmatched bases: 7. This CDR3 comprises 15 residues.

V and J are TRBV4-3 and TRBJ2-3; TRBD1 might be the D (5 bases). V lost 1 base to trimming and J lost 2 bases, with 13 bases between them. Germline CDR1 is LGHNA and CDR2 is YSLEER. This CDR3 has 16 residues. The chain's CDR3 is CASSQVLIGATDTQYF. In DNA, the CDR3 is TGCGCCAGCAGCCAAGTACTGATAGGGGCCACAGATACGCAGTATTTT.

This chain uses TRBV4-3 with TRBJ2-3, with a tentative D call TRBD1 (6 bases). V was trimmed by 1 base and J by 2 bases, leaving 16 bases between them. Germline V gene lookup returns CDR1 LGHNA and CDR2 YSLEER. The CDR3 contains 17 residues. DNA of the CDR3: TGCGCCAGCAGCCAAGTGGGACATGATCTTCCCACAGATACGCAGTATTTT. As protein: CASSQVGHDLPTDTQYF.

This chain joins TRBV2 and TRBJ1-2; maybe TRBD1 (5 bases). The CDR3 loop spans 15 amino acids. V was cut by 4 bases and J by 7 bases, with 19 bases left in between. Germline CDR1 and CDR2: SNHLY and FYNNEI. DNA of the CDR3: TGTGCCAGCAGTGTGCAGGGTACCCTAATTCGTGGCTACACCTTC. Protein: CASSVQGTLIRGYTF.

The table lists this clonotype with a few counts. The chain joins TRBV7-9 to TRBJ2-1; 11 nucleotides match TRBD2. The junction had 5 bases not matched to a gene; V was cut back by 4 bases and J by 6 bases. The CDR3 has 15 amino acids. The V gene's germline CDR1 is SEHNR and CDR2 FQNEAQ (reference sequence). In DNA form, the CDR3 reads TGTGCCAGCAGCTGGGATAGCGGGGGGGCCAATGAGCAGTTCTTC. This encodes CASSWDSGGANEQFF.

The chain has TRBV28 and TRBJ2-3, with 11 bases identical to TRBD1. Germline V CDR1 and CDR2: MDHEN, SYDVKM. The CDR3 extends over 15 amino acids. Germline trimming cut 5 bases from V and 2 bases from J; bases unmatched to any gene: 3. Written as DNA, the CDR3 is TGTGCCAGCAGTGCGGGACAGGGGGTCACAGATACGCAGTATTTT. The encoded protein is CASSAGQGVTDTQYF.